Following are 6 T cell receptor beta chains from one sample sequenced in a study of early T cells in non-severe SARS-CoV-2 infection. TCRdb re-derived calls from the 5' RACE reads in MiXCR, one entry per CDR3 protein. This table holds 25,000 to 30,000 distinct CDR3 sequences, less than 4.5% found once. The specimen was whole blood. These receptors originate from an adult who was a healthcare worker with PCR-confirmed SARS-CoV-2 infection or an uninfected control (not recorded which).

This clonotype came up many times. The chain uses TRBV4-2 and TRBJ1-2; the match to TRBD1 covers 8 bases. V shed 0 bases, J shed 5 bases, and the junction held 11 bases outside the gene matches. CDR1 is LGHNA, CDR2 YNFKEQ, per germline. The length of the CDR3 is 17 residues. CDR3 nucleotides: TGTGCCAGCAGCCAAGATATATACGGACAGGGTGTGTATGGCTACACCTTC. Translated: CASSQDIYGQGVYGYTF.

This clonotype was observed a few times. This chain uses TRBV7-9 with TRBJ2-5; D gene unclear. V dropped 3 bases and J dropped 0 bases, with 8 bases sitting between them. The V gene's germline CDR1 is SEHNR and CDR2 FQNEAQ (reference sequence). The CDR3 is made up of 14 amino acids. CDR3 region: CASSLLRDQETQYF. The CDR3 bases are TGTGCCAGCAGCTTGCTCCGGGACCAAGAGACCCAGTACTTC.

In its sample, this clonotype was seen many times. The chain combines TRBV6-1 with TRBJ1-5; possibly TRBD1 for D (5 bases). In germline, CDR1 is MNHNS, CDR2 SASEGT. Trimming removed 4 bases from V and 4 bases from J, with 11 bases in between. The CDR3 is made up of 14 amino acids. The CDR3 region has the DNA TGTGCCAGCAGTGGGGGGGAAGCGAATCAGCCCCAGCATTTT. This codes for CASSGGEANQPQHF.

At least ten counts were recorded for this clonotype. The chain links TRBV5-1 to TRBJ1-4; TRBD1 matches at 7 bases. CDR3 size: 14 residues. Germline V lookup: CDR1 SGHRS, CDR2 YFSETQ. V was pared by 3 bases and J by 8 bases, with 7 bases of the junction left unmatched. The CDR3 nucleotides are TGCGCCAGCAGCTACCGGGACAGCCGCGAAAAACTGTTTTTT. Its protein is CASSYRDSREKLFF.

The chain uses TRBV11-2 and TRBJ2-7, with D perhaps TRBD1 (6 bases). The germline gives CDR1 SGHAT, CDR2 FQNNGV. This CDR3 has 13 residues. Trimming stripped 2 bases from V and 5 bases from J, with 10 bases between. Written as DNA, the CDR3 is TGTGCCAGCAGCTTACTCCGGACAGACGAGCAGTACTTC. Translating gives CASSLLRTDEQYF.

There are many counts of this clonotype. One end of the junction varies from germline; a read error may be responsible. The chain combines TRBV28 with TRBJ2-5, with D perhaps TRBD1 (6 bases). There are 14 residues in the CDR3. The V gene's germline CDR1 is MDHEN and CDR2 SYDVKM. CDR3 loop: CSSTLGDMKETQYF. CDR3 DNA: TGTTCCAGCACCCTGGGGGACATGAAAGAGACCCAGTACTTC.